This paragraph covers one T cell receptor beta chain sequence. This clone was seen a few times. Its antigen is unknown. Within one base of it there is no much larger clone, and no base qualities were kept. The data originate from a study of shared clonotypes between healthy human individuals (dated by TCRdb to about 2020). The study in broad terms: Two women and a few men aged 18 to 49 years were included in the cohort. For each donor, CD4 naive and CD4 memory were each given three plates, CD8 naive was given two plates, and CD8 memory was given one plate. Between about 0.8 and 8.9 billion PBMCs per donor were obtained by leukapheresis. To increase sequencing depth and limit assay-specific biases, different laboratories used diverse techniques to prepare libraries and sequence TCR repertoires. To estimate repertoire size and how much clonotypes are shared between individuals, the study performed deep sequencing of blood TCR repertoires from a handful of healthy adults. What the research found in general, with its limitations: Clonotypes shared by all four sorted-subset donors showed higher generation probabilities than non-shared clonotypes. Sharing across several donors was observed for roughly 5.4% of naive CD4, over 3% of naive CD8, 2% to 2.5% of memory CD4, and less than 0.45% of memory CD8 clonotypes. Naive subsets generally had larger estimated clonotype richness than memory subsets. Sampling was limited to blood, and TCR repertoires in tissue likely differ from TCR repertoires in blood. The small number of donors limited the genetic and exposure-history diversity represented. Rarefaction of sorted-subset datasets indicated incomplete sequencing despite the large sequencing depth. Based on pairwise subsampling, the degree of clonotype sharing among donors was expected to be affected by sequencing depth.

From its cysteine to its phenylalanine, the CDR3 spans 12 amino acids. The read is trimmed to its CDR3 DNA, 36 bases read in frame from base 1. The germline V gene specifies SQVTM as CDR1 and ANQGSEA as CDR2. Clipping removes 7 bases from V and 4 bases from J, with 6 as the unmatched junction base count. Using the deep immunoSEQ assay, TCR CDR3 regions were amplified from genomic DNA by multiplex PCR. Extracted genomic DNA from each cell subset was distributed evenly across all wells of several immunoSEQ 96-well plates, and each plate was treated as a replicate. Each replicate PCR for sorted subsets received around 200 ng genomic DNA, equal to tens of thousands of T cell genomes. Purified libraries were quantified with a Qubit 3.0 fluorometer, sized on a Bioanalyzer 2100, and re-quantified with the KAPA Library Quantification kit. A separate single-read 150-cycle Illumina NextSeq 550 flow cell was used to sequence each immunoSEQ 96-well plate. On the authors' methods: Because only junctional sequences without quality scores were contained in the immunoSEQ output, filtering matching that applied to full-length reads could not be performed. Sequences were annotated with PyIR, a Python wrapper for IgBLAST v1.9, and V/J genes and CDR3 were assigned using IMGT germline references. Any read was removed if the V/J assignment was weak (E-value above 1e-6), the CDR3 was missing, or the read contained stop codons, out-of-frame junctions, or ambiguous translated residues. V3J clonotypes were defined by identical inferred V gene, J gene, and CDR3 amino acid sequence. Percentage overlap between repertoires was computed as shared unique clonotypes divided by the size of the smaller repertoire. RTK rarefaction, the Chao1 estimator, and Recon v2.1 estimates of unobserved clonotypes were used to assess repertoire richness. OLGA was used to compute generation probabilities for all TCRbeta clonotypes that the gDNA method yielded from a few donors. The immuneACCESS repertoire file appears here via TCRdb, limited to in-frame rearrangements. These files lack a portion of the clones; in checked studies, under half of the deficit traces to unresolved V genes, and the cause of the others is not known. V and J calls and clone size are those listed in that table; D and trimming were worked out from the DNA. The sample contains 200,000 to 250,000 clones, approximately 65% of them found a single time. The ten largest clones capture over 8.5% of the sample.

Donors were healthy HIV-negative adults with no recently reported acute infections or vaccinations. All donors were Caucasian adults living in Nashville, Tennessee, USA. CD4+ T cells were enriched through magnetic negative selection, after which naive cells were positively selected on CD45RA and the remaining negative fraction served as the memory subset. Blood was collected by leukapheresis, and PBMCs were isolated by Ficoll-Histopaque density gradient centrifugation and then cryopreserved in liquid nitrogen vapor phase. Analytical flow cytometry was used to check the purity and quantity of each magnetically sorted T cell population. Each sorted fraction had its genomic DNA isolated and then quantified by UV absorbance on a Nanodrop 2000c.

The TCR originated in a young man in good health. What was sequenced was memory CD4+ T cells sorted from blood. The cell subset or site label, as the study defines it: CD45RA-negative fraction. The chain couples TRBV29-1 to TRBJ1-2, and TRBD1 aligns with 7 junction nucleotides. The encoded CDR3 is CSAGQSGYGYTF. The base sequence is TGCAGCGCGGGACAGAGTGGCTATGGCTACACCTTC.